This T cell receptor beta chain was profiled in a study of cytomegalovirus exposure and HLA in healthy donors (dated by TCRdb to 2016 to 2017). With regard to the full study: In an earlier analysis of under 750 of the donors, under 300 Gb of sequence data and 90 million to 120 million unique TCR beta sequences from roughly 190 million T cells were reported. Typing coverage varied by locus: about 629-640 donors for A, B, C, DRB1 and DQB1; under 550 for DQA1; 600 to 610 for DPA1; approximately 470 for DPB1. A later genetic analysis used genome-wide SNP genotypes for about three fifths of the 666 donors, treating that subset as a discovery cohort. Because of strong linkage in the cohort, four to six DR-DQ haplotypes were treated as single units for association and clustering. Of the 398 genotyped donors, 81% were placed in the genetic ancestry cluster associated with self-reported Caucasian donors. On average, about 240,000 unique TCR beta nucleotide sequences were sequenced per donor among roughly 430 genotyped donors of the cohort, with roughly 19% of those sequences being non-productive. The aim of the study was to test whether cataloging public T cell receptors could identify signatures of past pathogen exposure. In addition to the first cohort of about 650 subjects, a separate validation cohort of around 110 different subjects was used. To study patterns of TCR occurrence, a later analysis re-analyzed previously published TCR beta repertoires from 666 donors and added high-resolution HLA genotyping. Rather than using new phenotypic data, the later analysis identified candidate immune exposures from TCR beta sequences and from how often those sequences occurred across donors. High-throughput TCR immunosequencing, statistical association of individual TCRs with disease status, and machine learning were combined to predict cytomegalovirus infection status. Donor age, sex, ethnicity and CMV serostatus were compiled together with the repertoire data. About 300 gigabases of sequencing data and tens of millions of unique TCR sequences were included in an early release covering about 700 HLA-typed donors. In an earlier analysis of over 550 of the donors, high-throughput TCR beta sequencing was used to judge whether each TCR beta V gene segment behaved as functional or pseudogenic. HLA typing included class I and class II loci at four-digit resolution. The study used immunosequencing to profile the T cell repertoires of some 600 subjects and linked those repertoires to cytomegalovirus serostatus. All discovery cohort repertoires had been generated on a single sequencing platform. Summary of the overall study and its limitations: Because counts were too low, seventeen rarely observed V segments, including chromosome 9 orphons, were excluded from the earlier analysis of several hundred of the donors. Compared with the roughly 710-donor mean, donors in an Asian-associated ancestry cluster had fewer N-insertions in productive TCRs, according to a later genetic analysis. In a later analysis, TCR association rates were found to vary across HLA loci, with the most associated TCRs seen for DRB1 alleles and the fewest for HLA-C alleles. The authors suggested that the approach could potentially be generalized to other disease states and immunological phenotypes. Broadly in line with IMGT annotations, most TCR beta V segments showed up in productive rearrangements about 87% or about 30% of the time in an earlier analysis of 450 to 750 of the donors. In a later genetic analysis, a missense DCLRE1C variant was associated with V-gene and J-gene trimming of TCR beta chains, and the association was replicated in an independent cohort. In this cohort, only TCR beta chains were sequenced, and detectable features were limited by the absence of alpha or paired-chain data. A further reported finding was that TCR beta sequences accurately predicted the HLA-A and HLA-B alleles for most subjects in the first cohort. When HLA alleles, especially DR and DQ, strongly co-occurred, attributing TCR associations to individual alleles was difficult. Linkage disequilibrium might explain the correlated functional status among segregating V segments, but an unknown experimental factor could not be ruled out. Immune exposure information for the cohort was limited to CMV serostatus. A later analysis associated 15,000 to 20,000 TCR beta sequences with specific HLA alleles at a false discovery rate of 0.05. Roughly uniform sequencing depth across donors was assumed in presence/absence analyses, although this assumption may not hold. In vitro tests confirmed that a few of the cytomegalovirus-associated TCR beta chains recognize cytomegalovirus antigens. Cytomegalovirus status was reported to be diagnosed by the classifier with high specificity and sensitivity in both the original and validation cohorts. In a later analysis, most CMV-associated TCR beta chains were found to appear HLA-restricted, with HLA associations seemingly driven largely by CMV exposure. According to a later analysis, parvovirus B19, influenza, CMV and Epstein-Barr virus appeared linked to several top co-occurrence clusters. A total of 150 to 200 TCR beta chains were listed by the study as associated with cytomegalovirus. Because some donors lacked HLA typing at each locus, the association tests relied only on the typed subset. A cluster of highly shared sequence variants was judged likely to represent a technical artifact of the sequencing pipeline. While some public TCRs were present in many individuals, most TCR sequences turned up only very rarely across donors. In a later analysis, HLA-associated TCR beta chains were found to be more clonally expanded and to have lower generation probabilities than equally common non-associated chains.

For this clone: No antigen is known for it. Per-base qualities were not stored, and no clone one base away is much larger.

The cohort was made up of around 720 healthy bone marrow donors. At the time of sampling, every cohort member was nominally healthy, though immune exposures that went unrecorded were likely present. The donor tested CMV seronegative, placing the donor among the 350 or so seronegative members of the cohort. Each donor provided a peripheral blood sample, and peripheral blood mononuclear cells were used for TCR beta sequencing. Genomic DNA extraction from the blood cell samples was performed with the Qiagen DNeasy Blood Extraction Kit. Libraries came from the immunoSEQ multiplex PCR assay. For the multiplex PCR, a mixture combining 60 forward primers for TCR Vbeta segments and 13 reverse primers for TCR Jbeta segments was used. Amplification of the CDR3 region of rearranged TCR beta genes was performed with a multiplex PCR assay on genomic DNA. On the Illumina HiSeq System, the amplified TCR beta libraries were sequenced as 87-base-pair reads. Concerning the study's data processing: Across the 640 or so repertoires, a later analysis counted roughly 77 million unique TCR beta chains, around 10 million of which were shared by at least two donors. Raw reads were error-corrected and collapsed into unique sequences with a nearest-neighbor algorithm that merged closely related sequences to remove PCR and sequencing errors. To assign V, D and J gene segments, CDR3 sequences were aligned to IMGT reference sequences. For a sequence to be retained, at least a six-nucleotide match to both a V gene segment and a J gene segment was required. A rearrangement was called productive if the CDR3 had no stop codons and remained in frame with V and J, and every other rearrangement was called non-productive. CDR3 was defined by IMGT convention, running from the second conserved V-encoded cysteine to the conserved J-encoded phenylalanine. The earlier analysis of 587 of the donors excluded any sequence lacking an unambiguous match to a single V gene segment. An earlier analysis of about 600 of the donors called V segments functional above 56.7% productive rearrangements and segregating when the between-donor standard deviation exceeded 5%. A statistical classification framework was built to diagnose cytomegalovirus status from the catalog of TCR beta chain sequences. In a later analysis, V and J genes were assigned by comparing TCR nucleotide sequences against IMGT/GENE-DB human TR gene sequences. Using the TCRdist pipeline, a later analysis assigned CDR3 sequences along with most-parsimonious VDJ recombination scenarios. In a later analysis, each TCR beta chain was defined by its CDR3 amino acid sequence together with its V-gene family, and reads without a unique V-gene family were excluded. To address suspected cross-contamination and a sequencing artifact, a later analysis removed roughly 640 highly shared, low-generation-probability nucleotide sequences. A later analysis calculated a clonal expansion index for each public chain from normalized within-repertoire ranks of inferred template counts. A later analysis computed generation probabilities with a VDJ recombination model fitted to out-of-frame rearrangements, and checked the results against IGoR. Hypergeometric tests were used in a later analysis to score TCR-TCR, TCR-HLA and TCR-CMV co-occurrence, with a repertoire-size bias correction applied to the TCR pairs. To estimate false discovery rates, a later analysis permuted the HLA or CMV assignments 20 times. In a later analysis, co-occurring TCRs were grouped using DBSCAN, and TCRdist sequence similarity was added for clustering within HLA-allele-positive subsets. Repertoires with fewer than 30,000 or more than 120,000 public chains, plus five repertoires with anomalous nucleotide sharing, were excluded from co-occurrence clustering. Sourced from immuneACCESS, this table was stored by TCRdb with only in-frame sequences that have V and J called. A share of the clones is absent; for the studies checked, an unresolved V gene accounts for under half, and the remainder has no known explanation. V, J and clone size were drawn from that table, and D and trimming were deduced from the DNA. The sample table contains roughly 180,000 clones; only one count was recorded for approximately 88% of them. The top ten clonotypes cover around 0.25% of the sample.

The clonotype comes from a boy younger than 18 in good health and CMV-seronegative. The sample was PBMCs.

The encoded CDR3 is CASSEPAGALYNEQFF. At the DNA level, the sequence is TGTGCCAGCAGTGAACCTGCGGGGGCCTTATACAATGAGCAGTTCTTC. Rearrangement joined TRBV6-1 to TRBJ2-1; perhaps TRBD2 is the D gene, with 7 bases matching. CDR1 and CDR2 (MNHNS, SASEGT) derive from the germline V gene. V is reduced by 2 bases and J by 4 bases, leaving a spacing of 15 bases between them. Spanning cysteine to phenylalanine, the CDR3 consists of 16 amino acids. Only the CDR3 DNA is retained, 48 bases long and in frame from the first base.